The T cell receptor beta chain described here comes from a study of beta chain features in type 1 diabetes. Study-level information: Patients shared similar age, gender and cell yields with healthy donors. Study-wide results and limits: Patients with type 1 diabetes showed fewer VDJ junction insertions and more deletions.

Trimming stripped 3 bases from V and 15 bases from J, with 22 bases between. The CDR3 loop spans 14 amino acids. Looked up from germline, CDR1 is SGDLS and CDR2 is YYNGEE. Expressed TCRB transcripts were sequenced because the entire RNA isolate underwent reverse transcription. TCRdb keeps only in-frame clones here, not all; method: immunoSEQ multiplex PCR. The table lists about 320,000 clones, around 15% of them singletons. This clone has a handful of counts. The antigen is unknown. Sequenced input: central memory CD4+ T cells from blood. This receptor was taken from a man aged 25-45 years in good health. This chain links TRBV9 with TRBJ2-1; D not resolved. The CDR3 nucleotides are TGTGCCAGCAGCGAAACGGGCCGGCCAGGATTGACGTTCTTC. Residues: CASSETGRPGLTFF.